Each of the 17 T cell receptor beta chains below was sequenced from the same sample in a study of blood T cells in healthy people across ages. For the second PCR, which ran for roughly 6 to 11 cycles, a sample-barcoded 5' primer and a J-beta primer mix were used. Via MiXCR, TCRdb re-called the 5' RACE reads, giving one row per CDR3 protein. The sample yields roughly 730,000 distinct CDR3 sequences, more than 50% seen once. The sequencing input was blood. The receptors come from a middle-aged man in good health.

In the case of this clonotype: This clone may be a read error of a much larger clone one base away. The J gene is TRBJ2-1, the V gene TRBV24-1, with D unclear. V lost 7 bases to trimming and J lost 6 bases, with 6 bases between them. The CDR3 runs to 11 residues. Germline V gene lookup returns CDR1 KGHDR and CDR2 SFDVKD. Here the CDR3 reads CATSGSNEQFF. The CDR3 bases are TGTGCCACCAGCGGAAGCAATGAGCAGTTCTTC.

The V gene is TRBV20-1, the J gene TRBJ2-4, with 14 positions matching TRBD2. V lost 5 bases to trimming and J lost 4 bases; unmatched junction nucleotides: 7. The CDR3 loop spans 16 amino acids. Germline V gene sequence: CDR1 DFQATT, CDR2 SNEGSKA (reference sequence). Here the CDR3 reads CSAPGTSGGTKNIQYF. The CDR3 DNA sequence: TGCAGTGCTCCCGGGACTAGCGGGGGAACTAAAAACATTCAGTACTTC.

In this sample, this clonotype turned up a few times. The chain recombines TRBV10-3 with TRBJ2-7; 10 bases map to TRBD2. The germline CDR1 and CDR2 sequences are ENHRY and SYGVKD. V dropped 4 bases and J dropped 5; count of bases not matched to a gene: 8. This CDR3 has 15 amino acids. CDR3 in amino acids: CAISVDGLAGDEQYF. CDR3 in DNA: TGTGCCATCAGTGTGGACGGTCTAGCGGGGGACGAGCAGTACTTC.

The V and J genes are TRBV20-1 and TRBJ1-2; 9 bases map to TRBD1. Germline values: CDR1 DFQATT, CDR2 SNEGSKA (reference sequence). V dropped 3 bases and J dropped 8; count of bases not matched to a gene: 16. There are 16 residues in the CDR3. CDR3 DNA: TGCAGTGCTAGCAATTCTGGGACAGGGCGAGGGGGAGGCTACACCTTC. Translating gives CSASNSGTGRGGGYTF.

The chain combines TRBV27 with TRBJ2-2; 9 bases map to TRBD1. Germline loops: CDR1 MNHEY, CDR2 SMNVEV (reference sequence). Trimming cost V 4 bases and J 5 bases; bases outside gene matches: 8. The CDR3 length is 16 residues. The CDR3 spells CASSSGTGRVTGELFF. For the CDR3, the DNA is TGTGCCAGCAGTTCAGGGACAGGGAGGGTGACCGGGGAGCTGTTTTTT.

In this sample, this clonotype turned up a few times. The V gene is TRBV27, the J gene TRBJ1-1, with a possible D match to TRBD1 (5 bases). The CDR3 runs to 21 residues. Trimming stripped 4 bases from V and 5 bases from J, with 35 bases between. Germline V gene lookup returns CDR1 MNHEY and CDR2 SMNVEV (reference sequence). CDR3 nucleotides: TGTGCCAGCAGTTCCACCGTTCTTTCAGGGTTGCAGGGCACAAGGGGTACTGAAGCTTTCTTT. This encodes CASSSTVLSGLQGTRGTEAFF.

For this clonotype: The junction differs from germline at one of its ends, possibly a read error. The J gene is TRBJ1-5, the V gene TRBV7-9; no definite D call. Germline loops: CDR1 SEHNR, CDR2 FQNEAQ (reference sequence). The CDR3 runs to 14 residues. The CDR3 DNA reads TGTGCCAGCAGCCGCGGGAGCAGCATTCAGCCCCAGCATTTT. This codes for CASSRGSSIQPQHF.

The J gene is TRBJ2-3, the V gene TRBV2; tentatively, D is TRBD1 (6 bases). The germline V and J ends were trimmed by 9 bases and 4 bases, with 14 bases remaining between them. Germline CDR1 and CDR2: SNHLY and FYNNEI. The length of the CDR3 is 13 residues. The CDR3 protein is CASPGQQSDTQYF. The CDR3 DNA reads as TGTGCCAGTCCGGGACAACAATCAGATACGCAGTATTTT.

In nucleotides, the CDR3 is TGTGCCAGCAGCTTAGATCTGGGGGGGAATGAGCAGTACTTC. This sequence encodes CASSLDLGGNEQYF. The genes are TRBV7-6 and TRBJ2-5; 7 nucleotides match TRBD2. The CDR3 loop spans 14 amino acids. Germline lookup yields CDR1 SGHVS and CDR2 FNYEAQ. V trimming: 1 base; J trimming: 11 bases; junction bases outside the gene matches: 10.

This clonotype was counted only a few times. This chain links TRBV7-2 with TRBJ2-5; no reliable D call. Germline lookup yields CDR1 SGHTA and CDR2 FQGNSA. The CDR3 runs to 16 residues. V lost 2 bases and J 2 bases, leaving 15 bases between the germline ends. The CDR3 loop is CASSLLWAVKQETQYF. CDR3 nucleotide sequence: TGTGCCAGCAGCTTACTTTGGGCAGTTAAACAAGAGACCCAGTACTTC.

The chain links TRBV29-1 to TRBJ2-7, with TRBD2 matching over 9 bases. There are 15 residues in the CDR3. The V gene end was trimmed by 4 bases and the J gene end by 7 bases; junction bases not matched to a gene: 14. Germline-derived CDR1 and CDR2 are SQVTM and ANQGSEA. CDR3 amino acids: CSVGGGGRAFWEQYF. The CDR3 bases are TGCAGCGTTGGGGGAGGCGGGAGGGCCTTTTGGGAGCAGTACTTC.

The chain joins TRBV20-1 to TRBJ2-4, with 7 bases lining up with TRBD2. The DNA end is a closer match to TRBJ2-5, so the J assignment may be wrong. CDR3 length: 14 residues. Germline values: CDR1 DFQATT, CDR2 SNEGSKA (reference sequence). The CDR3 DNA reads TGCAGTGCTAGTCCCCGGGGGGTCTTTGAGACCCAGTACTTC. Its protein is CSASPRGVFETQYF.

The chain has TRBV4-3 and TRBJ2-1; D is uncertain. The DNA end favors TRBJ2-7, so the J call may be wrong. The CDR3 consists of 13 residues. Germline V gene data show CDR1 as LGHNA and CDR2 as YSLEER. The CDR3 bases are TGCGCCAGCAGCCAAGACAGCCCCAATGAGCAGTACTTC. It specifies CASSQDSPNEQYF.

The J gene is TRBJ1-5, the V gene TRBV6-4, with D uncertain. CDR3 length: 14 amino acids. V lost 0 bases and J 7 bases, leaving 10 bases between the germline ends. Germline-derived CDR1 and CDR2 are MRHNA and SNTAGT. The chain's CDR3 is CASSDSDSGQPQHF. DNA of the CDR3: TGTGCCAGCAGTGACTCGGATAGCGGCCAGCCCCAGCATTTT.

The J gene is TRBJ2-4, the V gene TRBV6-4, with 11 bases lining up with TRBD2. The CDR3 runs to 21 residues. With V trimmed by 3 bases and J by 1 base, 17 bases remained unmatched. The germline V gene has CDR1 MRHNA and CDR2 SNTAGT. CDR3 sequence (DNA): TGTGCCAGCAGTGAGACCCGGGAACTAGCGGGAGATGGGGGGGCCAAAAACATTCAGTACTTC. It codes for CASSETRELAGDGGAKNIQYF.

The chain carries TRBV2 and TRBJ2-7, with 8 bases aligning to TRBD1. CDR3 length: 14 residues. The V gene's germline CDR1 is SNHLY and CDR2 FYNNEI. V shed 3 bases and J 4 bases; nucleotides not matched to a gene: 5. CDR3: CASSDRTGGYEQYF. For the CDR3, the DNA is TGTGCCAGCAGTGACCGAACAGGGGGTTACGAGCAGTACTTC. Filled out from reference TRBV2 and TRBJ2-7, the complete variable domain reads EPEVTQTPSHQVTQMGQEVILRCVPISNHLYFYWYRQILGQKVEFLVSFYNNEISEKSEIFDDQFSVERPDGSNFTLKIRSTKLEDSAMYFCASSDRTGGYEQYFGPGTRLTVT.

This clonotype appeared many times. The V call is TRBV20-1, the J call TRBJ2-1; TRBD2 agrees at 7 bases. Unmatched junction bases numbered 5, after V lost 6 bases and J lost 9 bases. The CDR3 length is 11 residues. Germline V gene sequence: CDR1 DFQATT, CDR2 SNEGSKA (reference sequence). As DNA, the CDR3 is TGCAGTGCCAGACCTAGCGGTGAGCAGTTCTTC. It translates to CSARPSGEQFF.